One and the same sample provided the 14 T cell receptor beta chains below, sequenced in a study of CD8 T cells in Susac syndrome. An amount of RNA that ranged from roughly 0.5 to 1 ug was reverse transcribed with random hexamers. TCRdb itself ran the immunoSEQ multiplex PCR reads through MiXCR, one entry per CDR3 protein. The repertoire holds just over 150,000 distinct CDR3 sequences, approximately 95% seen once, with about 0.17% in the top ten. The sample was CD4+ T cells from PBMCs. These TCRs come from a human donor with Susac syndrome.

The chain has TRBV20-1 and TRBJ1-1; no reliable D call. This CDR3 region has 10 residues. Between the trimmed V and J ends, which lost 6 bases and 8 bases, there was a span of 10 bases. Germline values: CDR1 DFQATT, CDR2 SNEGSKA (reference sequence). The CDR3 region is CSAAQREAFF. In nucleotides, the CDR3 is TGCAGTGCCGCCCAGCGAGAAGCTTTCTTT.

The chain carries TRBV4-1 and TRBJ1-2; possibly TRBD1 for D (5 bases). There are 15 residues in the CDR3. CDR1 is MGHRA and CDR2 is YSYEKL in the germline V gene. With 1 base removed from V and 5 bases from J, the gap between germline ends came to 14 bases. The CDR3 DNA follows: TGCGCCAGCAGCCAAGTTCCCGACAGAGAGTATGGCTACACCTTC. Amino acid sequence: CASSQVPDREYGYTF.

The rearrangement joins TRBV12-3 or TRBV12-4 to TRBJ2-7; TRBD1 aligns across 10 bases. The CDR3 is 15 amino acids. Trimming cost V 8 bases and J 2 bases; bases outside gene matches: 9. The CDR3 DNA follows: TGTGCCAGCCGAAAGCGGGACAGGGGCGCCTACGAGCAGTACTTC. Its protein is CASRKRDRGAYEQYF.

The V call is TRBV6-5, the J call TRBJ2-6; no firm D call. The germline gives CDR1 MNHEY, CDR2 SVGAGI. This CDR3 region has 14 residues. The V gene lost 5 bases and the J gene lost 4 bases, with 9 bases spanning the gap. The CDR3 nucleotides read TGTGCCAGCAGTGCCACCTGGGGGGCCAACGTCCTGACTTTC. Translating gives CASSATWGANVLTF.

The CDR3 protein is CSAPDDSQETQYF. The CDR3 DNA follows: TGCAGTGCCCCGGATGATTCCCAAGAGACCCAGTACTTC. This chain uses TRBV20-1 with TRBJ2-5; D unresolved. Germline loops: CDR1 DFQATT, CDR2 SNEGSKA (reference sequence). V was shortened by 6 bases and J by 1 base, with 12 bases between the two germline ends. This CDR3 region has 13 residues.

J is TRBJ1-5 and V is TRBV15; 7 bases are a match to TRBD1. Germline V CDR1 and CDR2: LNHNV, YYDKDF (reference sequence). The V segment lost 4 bases and the J segment 3 bases; nucleotides outside the gene matches: 6. The CDR3 length is 15 residues. The CDR3 is CATSKRQGHNQPQHF. In DNA form, the CDR3 reads TGTGCCACCAGCAAGAGACAGGGCCACAATCAGCCCCAGCATTTT.

This clonotype was picked up one time. The chain couples TRBV9 to TRBJ1-2, with D hard to call. CDR1 SGDLS and CDR2 YYNGEE come from the germline V gene. This CDR3 has 15 residues. V lost 4 bases to trimming and J lost 3 bases, with 16 bases between them. CDR3 loop: CASSPSVLRDYGYTF. CDR3 nucleotides: TGTGCCAGCAGCCCTTCAGTCTTGAGGGACTATGGCTACACCTTC.

The rearrangement links TRBV5-4 to TRBJ1-6; tentatively, D is TRBD1 (5 bases). Germline values: CDR1 SGHNT, CDR2 YYREEE (reference sequence). This CDR3 spans 14 amino acids. V gave up 2 bases and J gave up 7 bases, with 10 bases separating them. CDR3: CASSFETENSPLHF. The CDR3 coding sequence is TGTGCCAGCAGCTTCGAGACAGAGAATTCACCCCTCCACTTT.

The rearrangement links TRBV18 to TRBJ2-3; 9 bases match TRBD1. The junction had 4 bases not matched to a gene; V was cut back by 5 bases and J by 1 base. Germline V gene data show CDR1 as KGHSH and CDR2 as LQKENI. This CDR3 is 15 amino acids long. Written as DNA, the CDR3 is TGTGCCAGCTCAGGGACAGGGAAGGGCACAGATACGCAGTATTTT. Translated, it gives CASSGTGKGTDTQYF.

This sequence joins TRBV12-3 or TRBV12-4 and TRBJ2-5; TRBD2 matches 9 bases. Unmatched junction bases numbered 12, after V lost 8 bases and J lost 5 bases. The CDR3 contains 15 residues. The CDR3 loop is CASGKSGTSRETQYF. CDR3 bases: TGTGCCAGCGGAAAATCCGGGACTAGCAGGGAGACCCAGTACTTC.

The chain carries TRBV7-3 and TRBJ2-2; D perhaps matches TRBD1 (5 bases). Germline lookup yields CDR1 SGHTA and CDR2 FQGTGA. The V gene lost 1 base and the J gene lost 3 bases, with 6 bases spanning the gap. The CDR3 is made up of 14 amino acids. CDR3 region: CASSLSRDTGELFF. In DNA, the CDR3 is TGTGCCAGCAGCTTAAGCAGGGACACCGGGGAGCTGTTTTTT.

V usage is TRBV18 and J usage is TRBJ2-1; TRBD2 is a possible D gene (6 bases). This CDR3 comprises 12 residues. The germline CDR1 and CDR2 sequences are KGHSH and LQKENI. V was shortened by 6 bases and J by 9 bases, with 12 bases between the two germline ends. The CDR3 is CASSAGPGEQFF. The CDR3 DNA reads TGTGCCAGCTCGGCGGGACCTGGTGAGCAGTTCTTC.

The chain recombines TRBV12-3 or TRBV12-4 with TRBJ2-7; 12 bases match TRBD2. Trimming removed 6 bases from V and 3 bases from J; junction bases left unmatched: 3. This CDR3 is 14 amino acids long. The CDR3 protein is CASSGLAGRYEQYF. CDR3 DNA sequence: TGTGCCAGCAGCGGACTAGCGGGGCGCTACGAGCAGTACTTC.

This clonotype was observed once. The chain is built from TRBV19 and TRBJ1-1; D unclear. Trimming took off 5 bases at V and 2 bases at J, with 15 bases between the two ends. In germline, CDR1 is LNHDA, CDR2 SQIVND (reference sequence). The CDR3 runs to 15 residues. The CDR3 sequence: CASSPPASGNTEAFF. The CDR3 DNA is TGTGCCAGTAGTCCGCCCGCCTCGGGTAACACTGAAGCTTTCTTT. The full variable domain, its missing parts supplied by reference TRBV19 and TRBJ1-1, is DGGITQSPKYLFRKEGQNVTLSCEQNLNHDAMYWYRQDPGQGLRLIYYSQIVNDFQKGDIAEGYSVSREKKESFPLTVTSAQKNPTAFYLCASSPPASGNTEAFFGQGTRLTVV.